The 26 T cell receptor beta chains below come from one sample, sequenced in a study of shared clonotypes between healthy human individuals. Sequencing was performed with immunoSEQ multiplex PCR; in TCRdb, only in-frame clones are kept and a portion is missing. The repertoire holds some 2.1 million clones, with roughly 94% as singletons. As defined, naive CD8 cells were CD45RO-negative and positively selected for CCR7, with terminally differentiated effector memory CD45RA+ cells excluded. Sequenced material: naive CD8+ T cells sorted from blood. All receptors come from a man aged 18 to 30 in good health.

This rearrangement joins TRBV7-9 to TRBJ2-7; no clear D. The CDR3 covers 13 residues. V shed 8 bases and J shed 1 base, with 12 bases lying between them. Germline CDR1 is SEHNR and CDR2 is FQNEAQ (reference sequence). The CDR3 sequence is CASGPRDSYEQYF. As DNA, the CDR3 is TGTGCCAGCGGTCCTAGGGATTCCTACGAGCAGTACTTC.

The chain recombines TRBV27 with TRBJ1-4; TRBD1 aligns across 9 bases. Germline lookup yields CDR1 MNHEY and CDR2 SMNVEV (reference sequence). J gave up 7 bases and V 6 bases, and 6 bases lay outside the gene matches. This CDR3 has 14 amino acids. The CDR3 protein is CASSWDRATEKLFF. The CDR3 DNA reads as TGTGCCAGCAGCTGGGACAGGGCGACTGAAAAACTGTTTTTT.

The rearrangement joins TRBV4-3 to TRBJ2-2, with a weak D call TRBD1 (6 bases). Germline lookup yields CDR1 LGHNA and CDR2 YSLEER. The germline V and J ends were trimmed by 0 bases and 2 bases, with 16 bases remaining between them. The CDR3 consists of 18 residues. CDR3 in DNA: TGCGCCAGCAGCCAAGAAACTATTCAGGGGTTTAACACCGGGGAGCTGTTTTTT. It specifies CASSQETIQGFNTGELFF.

This rearrangement joins TRBV7-3 to TRBJ2-3; no clear D gene. V lost 1 base, J lost 2 bases, and 4 bases lay in between. Germline CDR1 is SGHTA and CDR2 is FQGTGA. The CDR3 length is 13 residues. In DNA form, the CDR3 reads TGTGCCAGCAGCTTAAAGAACACAGATACGCAGTATTTT. Translating gives CASSLKNTDTQYF.

The chain carries TRBV7-6 and TRBJ2-2; the match to TRBD1 covers 9 bases. Trimming cost V 4 bases and J 7 bases; bases outside gene matches: 7. Germline V gene lookup returns CDR1 SGHVS and CDR2 FNYEAQ. This CDR3 comprises 15 residues. CDR3 protein: CASSSGTGISGELFF. In nucleotides, the CDR3 is TGTGCCAGCAGCTCCGGGACAGGGATTAGCGGGGAGCTGTTTTTT.

This clone was seen a single time. J is TRBJ2-5 and V is TRBV2; D possibly matches TRBD1 or TRBD2 (6 bases each). Germline V gives CDR1 SNHLY, CDR2 FYNNEI. The CDR3 runs 14 residues. V lost 1 base to trimming and J lost 5 bases, with 11 bases between them. The CDR3 region has the DNA TGTGCCAGCAGTGAAGAGGGGGGATGGGAGACCCAGTACTTC. The encoded protein is CASSEEGGWETQYF.

The chain recombines TRBV5-1 with TRBJ2-7; a weak D match, TRBD1 (5 bases). This CDR3 is 14 amino acids long. V was cut by 4 bases and J by 3 bases, with 14 bases left in between. The germline gives CDR1 SGHRS, CDR2 YFSETQ. The CDR3 is CASSVGPGGYEQYF. CDR3 coding DNA: TGCGCCAGCAGCGTGGGGCCCGGCGGCTACGAGCAGTACTTC.

The rearrangement uses TRBV27 and TRBJ2-1, with TRBD2 matching over 10 bases. The CDR3 loop spans 17 amino acids. CDR1 is MNHEY and CDR2 is SMNVEV in the germline V gene (reference sequence). V shed 3 bases, J shed 2 bases, and the junction held 7 bases outside the gene matches. CDR3 sequence: CASSFQRLAGPYNEQFF. CDR3 coding DNA: TGTGCCAGCAGTTTCCAGAGACTAGCGGGTCCCTACAATGAGCAGTTCTTC.

The chain links TRBV27 to TRBJ1-1; TRBD1 agrees at 9 bases. The V gene's germline CDR1 is MNHEY and CDR2 SMNVEV (reference sequence). The CDR3 is 15 amino acids. Trimming removed 0 bases from V and 3 bases from J; junction bases left unmatched: 2. This chain's CDR3 is CASSLSTGGDTEAFF. In DNA form, the CDR3 reads TGTGCCAGCAGTTTATCCACAGGGGGCGACACTGAAGCTTTCTTT.

The chain has TRBV2 and TRBJ2-5; 9 nucleotides agree with TRBD2. The CDR3 runs 17 residues. J was trimmed by 4 bases and V by 1 base; bases with no gene match: 10. Germline V gene sequence: CDR1 SNHLY, CDR2 FYNNEI. CDR3 protein: CASSEVIAGVRTETQYF. The CDR3 nucleotides read TGTGCCAGCAGTGAAGTGATAGCGGGAGTTAGGACAGAGACCCAGTACTTC. Full variable domain (rest looked up from reference TRBV2 and TRBJ2-5): EPEVTQTPSHQVTQMGQEVILRCVPISNHLYFYWYRQILGQKVEFLVSFYNNEISEKSEIFDDQFSVERPDGSNFTLKIRSTKLEDSAMYFCASSEVIAGVRTETQYFGPGTRLLVL.

This chain joins TRBV2 and TRBJ2-1; TRBD2 aligns across 11 bases. After removal of 5 bases from V and 4 bases from J, the junction contained 4 bases not matched to a gene. Germline V lookup: CDR1 SNHLY, CDR2 FYNNEI. There are 15 residues in the CDR3. The CDR3 DNA is TGTGCCAGCAGTTTAGCGGGGGGGGATTACAATGAGCAGTTCTTC. Translated: CASSLAGGDYNEQFF.

The chain joins TRBV28 to TRBJ2-7; 7 bases are shared with TRBD1. J lost 0 bases, V lost 5 bases, and 10 bases had no gene match. CDR3 size: 16 residues. Germline values: CDR1 MDHEN, CDR2 SYDVKM. The DNA of the CDR3 is TGTGCCAGCAGTCCAATCGGGACAGCCTTCTCCTACGAGCAGTACTTC. Its protein is CASSPIGTAFSYEQYF.

The chain combines TRBV28 with TRBJ1-2; TRBD1 aligns across 7 bases. The V gene end was trimmed by 2 bases and the J gene end by 2 bases; junction bases not matched to a gene: 5. Germline CDR1 MDHEN, CDR2 SYDVKM. This CDR3 spans 15 amino acids. The CDR3 sequence is CASSLTGVMNYGYTF. The CDR3 nucleotides are TGTGCCAGCAGTTTAACAGGGGTAATGAACTATGGCTACACCTTC.

The chain combines TRBV7-8 with TRBJ2-1, with D perhaps TRBD1 or TRBD2 (6 bases each). In germline, CDR1 is SGHVS, CDR2 FQNEAQ. The CDR3 is 16 amino acids. Trimming took off 4 bases at V and 3 bases at J, with 16 bases between the two ends. The CDR3 DNA follows: TGTGCCAGCAGCTCCTATAGGGGGGAGCTCTACAATGAGCAGTTCTTC. Translated, it gives CASSSYRGELYNEQFF.

Note on this clone: At the DNA level, this CDR3 is encoded by other sequences in the same sample as well. The chain couples TRBV27 to TRBJ2-5; 7 bases agree with TRBD1. V was clipped by 6 bases and J by 3 bases; unmatched bases: 4. The germline gives CDR1 MNHEY, CDR2 SMNVEV (reference sequence). This CDR3 is 13 amino acids long. CDR3 protein: CASRTGTEETQYF. The CDR3 DNA follows: TGTGCCAGCAGAACCGGGACAGAAGAGACCCAGTACTTC.

The V call is TRBV27, the J call TRBJ2-3; D not resolved. Trimming cost V 6 bases and J 1 base, with 14 bases left between them. The CDR3 totals 15 residues. The V gene's germline CDR1 is MNHEY and CDR2 SMNVEV (reference sequence). The CDR3 loop reads CASSSDPMGTDTQYF. The CDR3 region has the DNA TGTGCCAGCAGCTCGGATCCTATGGGCACAGATACGCAGTATTTT.

On this clone itself: The same CDR3 also results from other DNA sequences found in this sample. The CDR3 DNA follows: TGTGCCAGCAGCTTAGGCGGTGTCTACGAGCAGTACTTC. As protein: CASSLGGVYEQYF. The gene calls are TRBV11-1 and TRBJ2-7, with no clear D. Germline V gene lookup returns CDR1 SGHAT and CDR2 FQDESV (reference sequence). This CDR3 comprises 13 residues. V lost 1 base, J lost 3 bases, and 7 bases lay in between.

The chain recombines TRBV12-5 with TRBJ2-3, with a weak D call TRBD1 (7 bases). From germline, CDR1 is LGHNT and CDR2 FRNRAP. The CDR3 sequence is 16 residues long. Trimming removed 3 bases from V and 2 bases from J, with 15 bases in between. The DNA of the CDR3 is TGTGCTAGTGGTTTCATCCAGGGGGGTACCACAGATACGCAGTATTTT. Translating it yields CASGFIQGGTTDTQYF.

This chain joins TRBV7-8 and TRBJ2-1, with D possibly called TRBD1 or TRBD2 (5 bases each). Germline CDR1 and CDR2: SGHVS and FQNEAQ. CDR3 length equals 15 residues. Trimming cost V 5 bases and J 9 bases, with 20 bases left between them. CDR3 coding DNA: TGTGCCAGCAGCGTCTTACCGGGACCTTGGGGTGAGCAGTTCTTC. Translating it yields CASSVLPGPWGEQFF.

A remark on this clone: Within the sample, other DNA sequences also encode this same CDR3. This chain uses TRBV10-3 with TRBJ2-7; 12 bases agree with TRBD1. The V and J ends lost 5 bases and 4 bases, in that order; junction bases with no gene match: 3. Germline-derived CDR1 and CDR2 are ENHRY and SYGVKD. This CDR3 has 14 residues. The CDR3 nucleotides are TGTGCCATCAGTCCGGGACAGGGGGCTTACGAGCAGTACTTC. Protein product: CAISPGQGAYEQYF.

The chain carries TRBV27 and TRBJ2-2, with D unclear. CDR1 is MNHEY and CDR2 is SMNVEV in the germline V gene (reference sequence). Trimming left V 5 bases short and J 0 bases short, with 16 bases between. This CDR3 is built from 17 residues. CDR3 region: CASSSPVAAPNTGELFF. The DNA for the CDR3 is TGTGCCAGCAGTAGCCCCGTGGCGGCTCCGAACACCGGGGAGCTGTTTTTT.

This sequence joins TRBV6-5 and TRBJ2-1; no reliable D call. Trimming took off 7 bases at V and 4 bases at J, with 17 bases between the two ends. Germline CDR1 and CDR2: MNHEY and SVGAGI. CDR3 size: 15 residues. CDR3 in amino acids: CASNKGSVQYNEQFF. DNA of the CDR3: TGTGCCAGCAACAAAGGGTCGGTACAATACAATGAGCAGTTCTTC.

The chain joins TRBV19 to TRBJ1-2; D is undetermined. Germline lookup yields CDR1 LNHDA and CDR2 SQIVND (reference sequence). The CDR3 runs to 14 residues. V lost 8 bases to trimming and J lost 1 base, with 14 bases between them. In DNA, the CDR3 is TGTGCCAGTTTAGGTCCGAACTTTAACTATGGCTACACCTTC. Its translation is CASLGPNFNYGYTF.

The chain recombines TRBV5-4 with TRBJ1-5, with TRBD1 identical over 7 bases. CDR1 is SGHNT and CDR2 is YYREEE in the germline V gene (reference sequence). The CDR3 extends over 15 amino acids. With 4 bases clipped from V and 6 bases from J, the junction kept 10 bases outside the gene matches. The CDR3 sequence: CASSEQGNPTQPQHF. DNA of the CDR3: TGTGCCAGCAGCGAACAGGGGAACCCTACTCAGCCCCAGCATTTT.

This clone was detected only once. The chain recombines TRBV9 with TRBJ2-7, with 8 bases that match TRBD2. Trimming removed 1 base from V and 1 base from J; junction bases left unmatched: 7. CDR3 size: 16 residues. The germline CDR1 and CDR2 sequences are SGDLS and YYNGEE. CDR3 nucleotides: TGTGCCAGCAGCGTAAAGGAAACTAGCGGTTCCTACGAGCAGTACTTC. As protein: CASSVKETSGSYEQYF.

The chain combines TRBV5-8 with TRBJ2-5; D is undetermined. CDR1 SGHTS and CDR2 YDEGEE come from the germline V gene. CDR3 size: 11 residues. V shed 2 bases and J shed 5 bases, with 4 bases lying between them. CDR3 region: CASSFPETQYF. The CDR3 DNA is TGTGCCAGCAGCTTTCCCGAGACCCAGTACTTC. Variable domain in full (rest from reference TRBV5-8 and TRBJ2-5): EAGVTQSPTHLIKTRGQQATLRCSPISGHTSVYWYQQALGLGLQFLLWYDEGEERNRGNFPPRFSGRQFPNYSSELNVNALELEDSALYLCASSFPETQYFGPGTRLLVL.